This T cell receptor beta chain was profiled in a study of blood T cell repertoires in COVID-19. On the study more broadly: Acute and convalescent COVID-19 specimens originated in the United States, Italy and Spain. Sample material is recorded as cDNA or gDNA derived from T cells, B-cell-depleted T cells, or PBMCs.

The CDR3 has 12 amino acids. Trimming cost V 7 bases and J 7 bases, with 13 bases left between them. As processed by the authors: Estimation of nucleated cell counts was performed using reference gene primer amplification. Clones were read by immunoSEQ multiplex PCR, and TCRdb kept only the in-frame ones, dropping some. The V and J calls and the clone size are those of that table, but D and trimming were determined from the DNA. The table records 200,000 to 300,000 clones, about 89% of them present only once. This TCR was sampled from a man in his forties who had recovered from COVID-19. This chain joins TRBV12-3 or TRBV12-4 and TRBJ1-2; possible D gene TRBD1, 5 bases. Sample: peripheral blood. The CDR3, as DNA: TGTGCCAGCACTCTAGGGAGGGGTGGCTACACCTTC. Its protein product is CASTLGRGGYTF.